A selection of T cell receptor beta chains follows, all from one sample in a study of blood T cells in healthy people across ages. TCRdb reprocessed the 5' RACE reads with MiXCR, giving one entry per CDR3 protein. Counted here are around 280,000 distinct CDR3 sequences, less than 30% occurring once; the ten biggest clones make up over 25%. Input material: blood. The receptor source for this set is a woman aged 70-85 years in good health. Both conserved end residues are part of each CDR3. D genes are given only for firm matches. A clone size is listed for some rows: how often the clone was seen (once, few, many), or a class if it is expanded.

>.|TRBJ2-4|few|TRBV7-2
TGTGCCAGCAGCCTACCTGGGACCTCAAACATTCAGTACTTC
CASSLPGTSNIQYF
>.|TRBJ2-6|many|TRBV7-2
TGTGCCAGCAGTCTGAGGTCCTCTGGGGCCAACGTCCTGACTTTC
CASSLRSSGANVLTF
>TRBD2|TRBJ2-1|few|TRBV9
TGTGCCAGCAGCGTTAGCGGGAGTTATGAGCAGTTCTTC
CASSVSGSYEQFF
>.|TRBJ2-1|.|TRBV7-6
TGTGCCAGCAGTCCAGCCCCGACAGTTAGCTCCTACAATGAGCAGTTCTTC
CASSPAPTVSSYNEQFF
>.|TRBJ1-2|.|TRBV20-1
TGCAGTTCCCGTGGGGGTTACGATGGCTACACCTTC
CSSRGGYDGYTF
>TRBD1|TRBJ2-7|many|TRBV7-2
TGTGCCAGCAGCCTAGGACAGGAGAGCGAGCAGTACTTC
CASSLGQESEQYF
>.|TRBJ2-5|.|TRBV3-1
TGTGCCGACAGCCAATGGGATGAAGAGACCCAGTACTTC
CADSQWDEETQYF
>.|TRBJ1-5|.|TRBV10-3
TGTGCCATCAGTGAAAGGGGAATGGGGCCCCAGCATTTT
CAISERGMGPQHF
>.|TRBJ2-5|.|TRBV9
TGTGCCAGCAGCGTAGCTCCAGGGATGGGTCGAGAGACCCAGTACTTC
CASSVAPGMGRETQYF
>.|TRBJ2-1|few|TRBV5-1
TGCGCCAGCAGTCTCAACGTGGCTTCAGGGGGGGGTGAGCAGTTCTTC
CASSLNVASGGGEQFF
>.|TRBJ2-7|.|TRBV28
TGTGCCAGCAGTTTTGTTCGGGCGAGCTCCTACGAGCAGTACTTC
CASSFVRASSYEQYF
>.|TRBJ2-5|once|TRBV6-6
TGTGCCAGCAGGTTAAAACGAGGGCTAGAGACCCAGTACTTC
CASRLKRGLETQYF
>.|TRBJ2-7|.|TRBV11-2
TGTGCCAGCAGCCCGACGCTGAGGATAAACTACGAGCAGTACTTC
CASSPTLRINYEQYF
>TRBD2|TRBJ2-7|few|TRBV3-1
TGTGCCAGCAGCCCGACCTGGACTAGCGGGATCGAGCAGTACTTC
CASSPTWTSGIEQYF
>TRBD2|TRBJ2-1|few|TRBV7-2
TGTGCCAGCAGCCTGGGACTAGCGGGAGGAAACAATGAGCAGTTCTTC
CASSLGLAGGNNEQFF
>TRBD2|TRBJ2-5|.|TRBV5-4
TGTGCCAGCAGCTTCGGTCTAGCGGGACGAGAGACCCAGTACTTC
CASSFGLAGRETQYF
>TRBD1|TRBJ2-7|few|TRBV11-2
TGTGCCAGCAGCTTTGACAGGGGGAGCTACGAGCAGTACTTC
CASSFDRGSYEQYF
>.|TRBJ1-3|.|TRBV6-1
TGTGCCAGCACCTCCATTCGGGAGCACCAAAACTCTGGAAACACCATATATTTT
CASTSIREHQNSGNTIYF
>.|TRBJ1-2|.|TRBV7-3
TGTGCCAGCAGCTTACTAGGCGAGGCTGGCTACACCTTC
CASSLLGEAGYTF
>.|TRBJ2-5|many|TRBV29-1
TGCAGCGTTGCCGCTACAGGGAAAGAGACCCAGTACTTC
CSVAATGKETQYF
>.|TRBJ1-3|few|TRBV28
TGTGCCAGCACCGGGACACACTCTGGAAACACCATATATTTT
CASTGTHSGNTIYF
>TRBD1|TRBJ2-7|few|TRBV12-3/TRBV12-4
TGTGCCAGCAGCCGCCGCGGACAGGGCGCCGAGCAGTACTTC
CASSRRGQGAEQYF
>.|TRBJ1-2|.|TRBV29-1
TGCAGCGTTGGGGGGGAAGGGCAGGGTGGCTACACCTTC
CSVGGEGQGGYTF
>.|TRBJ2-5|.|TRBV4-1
TGCGCCAGCAGCCAGGAGCTAAGATCCCCGTATGGAGAGACCCAGTACTTC
CASSQELRSPYGETQYF
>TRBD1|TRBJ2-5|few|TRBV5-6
TGTGCCAGCATCCTGACAGGGTTGGCAAAGGAGACCCAGTACTTC
CASILTGLAKETQYF
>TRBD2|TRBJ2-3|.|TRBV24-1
TGTGCCACCAGTGATACGGGGGGAGATACGCAGTATTTT
CATSDTGGDTQYF
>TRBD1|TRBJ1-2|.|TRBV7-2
TGTGCCAGCAGCTTAGGAGGGGCAGACAGGGCTTCGGGTGGCTACACCTTC
CASSLGGADRASGGYTF
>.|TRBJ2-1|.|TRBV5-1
TGCGCCAGCAGCTTGGTAGCGCCCTCCTACAATGAGCAGTTCTTC
CASSLVAPSYNEQFF
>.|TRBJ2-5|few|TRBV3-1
TGTGCCAGCAGCGATAGCGGCAGGAGTGAGACCCAGTACTTC
CASSDSGRSETQYF
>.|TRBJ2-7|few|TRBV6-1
TGTGCCAGCAGCGGACCTGCCTACGAGCAGTACTTC
CASSGPAYEQYF
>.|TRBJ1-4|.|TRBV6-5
TGTGCCAGCAGTTACTCCGCGGCAACTAATGAAAAACTGTTTTTT
CASSYSAATNEKLFF
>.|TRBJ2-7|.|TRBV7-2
TGTGCCAGCAGCTTAGAGGGTTCAAGATATGAGCAGTACTTC
CASSLEGSRYEQYF
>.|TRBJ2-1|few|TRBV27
TGTGCCAGCAGTTCCCCGAGTCCCTGGGAGCAGTTCTTC
CASSSPSPWEQFF
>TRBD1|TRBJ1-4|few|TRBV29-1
TGCAGCGCCCGTACGACAGGGGCGGGTGAAAAACTGTTTTTT
CSARTTGAGEKLFF
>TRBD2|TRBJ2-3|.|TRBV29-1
TGCAGCGTTGAGGGAGGGACGGTGCACGATACGCAGTATTTT
CSVEGGTVHDTQYF
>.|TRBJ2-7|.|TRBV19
TGTGCCAGTCGTGGTGGGTCCTACGAGCAGTACTTC
CASRGGSYEQYF
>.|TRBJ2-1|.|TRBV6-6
TGTGCCATTGCCGGGACATCGATTAATGAGCAGTTCTTC
CAIAGTSINEQFF
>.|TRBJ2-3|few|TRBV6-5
TGTGCCAGCAGTTACTCGAGCCCCGGCGGGCAGTATTTT
CASSYSSPGGQYF
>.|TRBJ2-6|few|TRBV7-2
TGTGCCAGCAGCTTTGGACAGTCTGGGGCCAACGTCCTGACTTTC
CASSFGQSGANVLTF
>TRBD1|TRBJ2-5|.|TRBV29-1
TGCAGCGTTACTCAGGGGGTAGGCGGAGAGACCCAGTACTTC
CSVTQGVGGETQYF
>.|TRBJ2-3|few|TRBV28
TGTGCCAGCAGTTTACCAGCTACAGATACGCAGTATTTT
CASSLPATDTQYF
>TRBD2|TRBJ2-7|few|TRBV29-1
TGCAGCGCTTCCCTCGCGGGAGGGCCACACGAGCAGTACTTC
CSASLAGGPHEQYF
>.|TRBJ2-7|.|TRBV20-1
TGCAGTGCTAGTCCGCTAGAGGAAAACGAGCAGTACTTC
CSASPLEENEQYF